The entry below describes one TCR beta chain. Its cognate antigen has yet to be identified. It has no much larger one-base neighbor in the sample; base qualities were not kept. The data derive from a study of blood T cell repertoires in COVID-19 (dated by TCRdb to 2018 to 2020). In the study overall: The collaborator samples originated in the United States, Italy and Spain and spanned the acute and convalescent phases of COVID-19. The material from the prospective study consisted of cDNA or gDNA derived from T cells, B-cell-depleted T cells, or PBMCs. Deeply sampled blood TCRbeta repertoires from subjects exposed to, actively infected with, or recovered from COVID-19 were included in the dataset. The repertoires were released in a freely available public database intended as a resource for research on the immune response to SARS-CoV-2. Samples were obtained from the ongoing ImmuneRACE study (first 160 participants) and from 1,254 subjects provided by 6 global collaborators. Nearly every sample came with metadata listing a de-identified subject ID, COVID-19 status, age in years and sex. Where HLA class I and class II types were available, the types were taken from metadata supplied by the sample provider, not from assay-based typing.

CDR1 and CDR2, looked up from the germline V gene, are MNHNS and SASEGT. CDR3 length: 16 amino acids, cysteine to phenylalanine. The DNA shown is the 48-base CDR3, in frame from base 1. V is cut back by 0 bases and J by 4 bases, with 6 bases in the junction unmatched. The collaborating institutions used their own protocols to collect whole blood in K2EDTA tubes. For TCRbeta analysis, collaborators shipped samples as frozen whole blood, isolated PBMCs, or DNA extracted from either of those sample types. Overall study outcomes, separate from this receptor: How much clinical and demographic metadata was included differed by source and by participant, and the metadata was provided uncurated.

TCRbeta CDR3 regions were amplified from genomic DNA by means of the immunoSEQ Assay, a bias-controlled multiplex PCR. From the authors' description of their analysis: The number of nucleated cells in each sample was estimated by amplification of reference gene primers within the assay. Sequence reads were collapsed and filtered to measure the absolute abundance of every unique TCRbeta CDR3 rearrangement. For each sample, productive Simpson clonality was calculated as the square root of Simpson's diversity index over productive rearrangements. TCRdb's version of the immuneACCESS table is confined to in-frame rearrangements and falls short of the full clone set. An unresolved V gene accounts for under half of the shortfall where checked; the remainder is of unknown origin. V, J and clone size derive from that table, while D and trimming were established from the DNA sequence. The sample table contains approximately 380,000 clones; only one count was recorded for 85% of them. The ten largest make up 3.6% of the sample.

The sample consisted of peripheral blood. The V gene is TRBV6-1 and the J gene is TRBJ1-2, with 9 bases in between that match TRBD1. The clonotype comes from a woman aged 18-29 years with acute or convalescent COVID-19. The DNA sequence follows: TGTGCCAGCAGTGAAGCCTCGGGACAGGGTATCTATGGCTACACCTTC. Protein translation: CASSEASGQGIYGYTF.